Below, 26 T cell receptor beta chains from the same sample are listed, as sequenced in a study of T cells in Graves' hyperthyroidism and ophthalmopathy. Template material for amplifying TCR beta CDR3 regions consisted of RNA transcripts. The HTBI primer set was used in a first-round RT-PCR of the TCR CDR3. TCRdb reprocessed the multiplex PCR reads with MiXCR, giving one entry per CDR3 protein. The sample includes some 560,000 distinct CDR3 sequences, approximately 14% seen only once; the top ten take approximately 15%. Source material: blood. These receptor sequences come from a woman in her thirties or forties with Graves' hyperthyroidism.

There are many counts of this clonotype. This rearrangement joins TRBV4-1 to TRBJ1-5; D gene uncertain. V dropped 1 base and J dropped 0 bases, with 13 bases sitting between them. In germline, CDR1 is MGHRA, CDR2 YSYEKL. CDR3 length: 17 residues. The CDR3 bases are TGCGCCAGCAGCCAAGTTCCGACCGAAAATAGCAATCAGCCCCAGCATTTT. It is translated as CASSQVPTENSNQPQHF.

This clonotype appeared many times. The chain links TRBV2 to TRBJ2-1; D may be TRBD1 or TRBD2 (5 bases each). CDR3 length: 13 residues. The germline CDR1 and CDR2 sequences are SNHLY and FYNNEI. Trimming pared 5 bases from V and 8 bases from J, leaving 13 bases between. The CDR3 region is CASSQVGVDEQFF. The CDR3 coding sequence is TGTGCCAGCAGTCAGGTGGGGGTCGATGAGCAGTTCTTC.

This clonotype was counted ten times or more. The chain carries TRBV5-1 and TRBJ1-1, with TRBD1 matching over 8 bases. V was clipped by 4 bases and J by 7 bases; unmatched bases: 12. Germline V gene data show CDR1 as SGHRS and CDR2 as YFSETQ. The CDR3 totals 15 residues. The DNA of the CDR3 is TGCGCCAGCAGCAACGGACAGGGTTGGAATTTTGAAGCTTTCTTT. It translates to CASSNGQGWNFEAFF.

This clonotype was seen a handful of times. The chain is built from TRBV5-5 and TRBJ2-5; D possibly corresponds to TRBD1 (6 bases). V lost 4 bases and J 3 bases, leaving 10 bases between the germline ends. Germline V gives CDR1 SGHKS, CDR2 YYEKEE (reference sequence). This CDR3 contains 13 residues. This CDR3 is CASSNRQEETQYF. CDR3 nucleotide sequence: TGTGCCAGCAGCAATCGACAGGAAGAGACCCAGTACTTC.

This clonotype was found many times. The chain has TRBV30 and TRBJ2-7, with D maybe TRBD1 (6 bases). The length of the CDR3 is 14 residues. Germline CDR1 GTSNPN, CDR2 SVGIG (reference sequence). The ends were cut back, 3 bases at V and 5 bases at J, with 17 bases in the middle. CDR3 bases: TGTGCCTGGAGCCCGCTTTCAGGGGCGGACGAGCAGTACTTC. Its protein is CAWSPLSGADEQYF. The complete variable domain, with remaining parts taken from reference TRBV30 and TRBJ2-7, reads SQTIHQWPATLVQPVGSPLSLECTVEGTSNPNLYWYRQAAGRGLQLLFYSVGIGQISSEVPQNLSASRPQDRQFILSSKKLLLSDSGFYLCAWSPLSGADEQYFGPGTRLTVT.

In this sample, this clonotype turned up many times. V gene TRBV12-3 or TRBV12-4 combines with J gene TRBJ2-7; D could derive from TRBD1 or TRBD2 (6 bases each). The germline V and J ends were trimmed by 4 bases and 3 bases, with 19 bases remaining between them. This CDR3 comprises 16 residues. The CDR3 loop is CASSSQWGAGIYEQYF. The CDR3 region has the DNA TGTGCCAGCAGTTCACAATGGGGGGCTGGGATCTACGAGCAGTACTTC.

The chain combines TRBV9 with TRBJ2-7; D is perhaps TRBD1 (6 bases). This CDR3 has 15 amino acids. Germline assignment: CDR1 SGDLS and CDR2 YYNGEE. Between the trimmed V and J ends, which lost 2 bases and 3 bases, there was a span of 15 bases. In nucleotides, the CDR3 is TGTGCCAGCAGCGTCCACCCGGGACACCGCTACGAGCAGTACTTC. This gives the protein CASSVHPGHRYEQYF.

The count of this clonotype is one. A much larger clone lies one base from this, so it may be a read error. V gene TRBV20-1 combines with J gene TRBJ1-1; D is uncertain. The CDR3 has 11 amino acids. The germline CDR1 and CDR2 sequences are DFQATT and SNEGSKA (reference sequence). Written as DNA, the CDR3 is TGCAGGTCAGACGGCCACACTGAAGCTTTCTTT. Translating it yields CRSDGHTEAFF.

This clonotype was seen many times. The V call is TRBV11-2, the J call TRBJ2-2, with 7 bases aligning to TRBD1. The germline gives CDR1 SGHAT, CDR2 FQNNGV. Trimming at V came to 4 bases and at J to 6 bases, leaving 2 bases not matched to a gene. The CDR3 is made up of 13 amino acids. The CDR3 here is CASSSGTAGELFF. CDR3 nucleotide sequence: TGTGCCAGCAGCTCCGGGACAGCCGGGGAGCTGTTTTTT.

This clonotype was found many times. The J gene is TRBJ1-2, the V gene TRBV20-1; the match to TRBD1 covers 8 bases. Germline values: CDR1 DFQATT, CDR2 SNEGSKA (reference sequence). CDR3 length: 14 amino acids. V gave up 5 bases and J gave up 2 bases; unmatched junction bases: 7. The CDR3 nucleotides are TGCAGTGCTCCGACCGGGACAGGCAACTATGGCTACACCTTC. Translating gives CSAPTGTGNYGYTF.

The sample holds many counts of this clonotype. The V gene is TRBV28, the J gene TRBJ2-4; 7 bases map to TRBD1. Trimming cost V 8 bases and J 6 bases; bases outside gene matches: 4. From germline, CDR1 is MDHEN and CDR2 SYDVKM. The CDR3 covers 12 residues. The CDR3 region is CASGQVGNIQYF. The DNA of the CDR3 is TGTGCCAGCGGACAGGTGGGAAACATTCAGTACTTC.

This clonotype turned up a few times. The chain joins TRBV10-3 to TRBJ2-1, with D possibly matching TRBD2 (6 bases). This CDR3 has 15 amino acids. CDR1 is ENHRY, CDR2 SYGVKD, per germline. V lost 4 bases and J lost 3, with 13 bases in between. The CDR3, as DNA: TGTGCCATCAGTGGGGGGAGGCAAGACTACAATGAGCAGTTCTTC. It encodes CAISGGRQDYNEQFF.

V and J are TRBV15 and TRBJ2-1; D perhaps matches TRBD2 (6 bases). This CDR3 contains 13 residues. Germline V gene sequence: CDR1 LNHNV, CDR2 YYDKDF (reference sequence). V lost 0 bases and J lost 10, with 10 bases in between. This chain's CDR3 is CATSRDAGREQFF. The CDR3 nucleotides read TGTGCCACCAGCAGAGATGCGGGGCGGGAGCAGTTCTTC.

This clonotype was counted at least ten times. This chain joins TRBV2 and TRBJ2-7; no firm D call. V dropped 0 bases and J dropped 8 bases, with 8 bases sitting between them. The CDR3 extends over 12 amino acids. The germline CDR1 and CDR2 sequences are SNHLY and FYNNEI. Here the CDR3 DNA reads TGTGCCAGCAGTGAAGCGGGGAAACAGCAGTACTTC. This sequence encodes CASSEAGKQQYF.

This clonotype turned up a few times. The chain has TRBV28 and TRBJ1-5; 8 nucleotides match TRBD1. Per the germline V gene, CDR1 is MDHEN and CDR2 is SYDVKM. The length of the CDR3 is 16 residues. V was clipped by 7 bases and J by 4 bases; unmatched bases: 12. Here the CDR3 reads CASNWQGARENQPQHF. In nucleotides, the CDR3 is TGTGCCAGCAATTGGCAGGGGGCAAGGGAAAATCAGCCCCAGCATTTT.

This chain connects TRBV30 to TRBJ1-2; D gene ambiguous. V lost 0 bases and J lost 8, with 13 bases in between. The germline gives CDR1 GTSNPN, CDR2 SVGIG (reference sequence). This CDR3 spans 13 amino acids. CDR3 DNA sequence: TGTGCCTGGAGTGTTTCTCGGGGAAGCGGCTACACCTTC. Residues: CAWSVSRGSGYTF.

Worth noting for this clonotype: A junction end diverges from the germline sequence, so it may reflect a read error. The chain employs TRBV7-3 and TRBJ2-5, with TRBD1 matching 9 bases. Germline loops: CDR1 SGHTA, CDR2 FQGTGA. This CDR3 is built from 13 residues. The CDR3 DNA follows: TGTGCCGGCAGCCCTGGACAGGGGGAGACCCAGTACTTC. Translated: CAGSPGQGETQYF.

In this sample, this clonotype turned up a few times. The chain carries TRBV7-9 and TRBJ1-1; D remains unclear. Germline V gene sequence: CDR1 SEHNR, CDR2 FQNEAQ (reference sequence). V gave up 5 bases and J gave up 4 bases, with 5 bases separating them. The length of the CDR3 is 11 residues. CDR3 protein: CASSHTTEAFF. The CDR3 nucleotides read TGTGCCAGCAGCCATACCACTGAAGCTTTCTTT.

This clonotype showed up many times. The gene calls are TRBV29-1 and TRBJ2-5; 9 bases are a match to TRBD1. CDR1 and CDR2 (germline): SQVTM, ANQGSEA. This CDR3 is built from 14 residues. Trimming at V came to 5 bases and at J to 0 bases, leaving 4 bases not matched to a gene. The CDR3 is CSVNRGRNQETQYF. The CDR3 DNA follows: TGCAGCGTTAACAGGGGGCGAAACCAAGAGACCCAGTACTTC.

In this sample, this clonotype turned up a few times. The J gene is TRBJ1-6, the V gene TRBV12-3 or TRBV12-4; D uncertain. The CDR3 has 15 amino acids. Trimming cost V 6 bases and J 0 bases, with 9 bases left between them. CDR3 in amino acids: CASRSRSSYNSPLHF. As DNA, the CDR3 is TGTGCCAGCAGGAGTAGGTCCTCCTATAATTCACCCCTCCACTTT.

This chain's CDR3 is CASSLFPLSSYEQYF. CDR3 nucleotide sequence: TGTGCCAGCAGTTTATTCCCCCTCTCTTCCTACGAGCAGTACTTC. The chain carries TRBV28 and TRBJ2-7; D is undetermined. Germline V gene lookup returns CDR1 MDHEN and CDR2 SYDVKM. The CDR3 spans 15 residues. V was shortened by 1 base and J by 1 base, with 11 bases between the two germline ends.

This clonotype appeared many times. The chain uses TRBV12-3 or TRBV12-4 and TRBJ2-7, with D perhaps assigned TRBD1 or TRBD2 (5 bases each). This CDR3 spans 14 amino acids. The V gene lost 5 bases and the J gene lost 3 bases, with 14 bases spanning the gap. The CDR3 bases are TGTGCCAGCAGTCCCTCCGGGGCCCTCTACGAGCAGTACTTC. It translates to CASSPSGALYEQYF.

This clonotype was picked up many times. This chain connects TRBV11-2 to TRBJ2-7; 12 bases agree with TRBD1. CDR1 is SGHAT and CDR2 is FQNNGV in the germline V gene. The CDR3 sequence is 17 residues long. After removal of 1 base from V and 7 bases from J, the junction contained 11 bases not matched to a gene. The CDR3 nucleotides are TGTGCCAGCAGCTTAGTGGGGCCGGGACAGGGGGCGCCTGAGCAGTACTTC. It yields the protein CASSLVGPGQGAPEQYF.

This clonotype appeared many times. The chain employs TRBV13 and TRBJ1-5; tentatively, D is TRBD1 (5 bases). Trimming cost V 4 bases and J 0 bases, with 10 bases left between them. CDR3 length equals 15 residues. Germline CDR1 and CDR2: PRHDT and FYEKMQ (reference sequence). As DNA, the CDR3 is TGTGCCAGCAGCTCACAGGAGGATAGCAATCAGCCCCAGCATTTT. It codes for CASSSQEDSNQPQHF.

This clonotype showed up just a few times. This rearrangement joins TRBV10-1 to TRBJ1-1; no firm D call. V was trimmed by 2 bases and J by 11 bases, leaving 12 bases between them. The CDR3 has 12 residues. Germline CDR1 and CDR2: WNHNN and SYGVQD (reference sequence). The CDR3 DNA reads TGCGCCAGCAGTGAGCCAGACGGCTTGGCTTTCTTT. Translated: CASSEPDGLAFF.

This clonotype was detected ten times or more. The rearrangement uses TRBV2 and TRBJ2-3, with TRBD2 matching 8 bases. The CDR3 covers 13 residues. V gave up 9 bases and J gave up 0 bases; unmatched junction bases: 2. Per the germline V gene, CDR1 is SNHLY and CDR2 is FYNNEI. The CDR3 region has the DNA TGTGCCAGTAGCGGGGTTAGCACAGATACGCAGTATTTT. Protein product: CASSGVSTDTQYF.